The clone carrying this T cell receptor (beta chain) was seen a few times. Antigen specificity is unknown. The sample originates from a study of beta chain features in type 1 diabetes. Study observations and caveats: Shorter TCRB CDR3s, moderately but significantly so, marked every one of the four CD4+ subsets in Type 1 diabetes patients.

This CDR3 spans 15 amino acids. V was clipped by 1 base and J by 3 bases, with 9 bases between them. The germline V gene encodes CDR1 SGHDN and CDR2 FVKESK. All of the isolated RNA was reverse transcribed, so expressed TCRB transcripts were sequenced. Clones were sequenced by immunoSEQ multiplex PCR, and TCRdb holds only the in-frame ones, with some missing. This sample yields 550,000 to 850,000 clones, of which about an eighth are seen a single time; less than 0.025% belongs to the top ten. Sequencing was carried out using naive CD4+ T cells from blood. The receptor comes from a young man with type 1 diabetes. The J gene is TRBJ2-2, the V gene TRBV14, with D hard to call. CDR3 coding DNA: TGTGCCAGCAGCCAAGTTGATTGGTACACCGGGGAGCTGTTTTTT. Protein: CASSQVDWYTGELFF.